This T cell receptor beta chain was profiled in a study of Ad26.COV2.S vaccination and SARS-CoV-2 variants. As for the study in general: Participant was drawn from the COV1001 Ad26.COV2.S trial arm. Study conclusions and caveats: Quantification of TCR breadth and depth may have yielded underestimates of total T cell responses. Vaccine recipients surpassed placebo recipients in spike-specific TCR breadth.

Noted treatment: 19 received Ad26.COV2.S at low or high dose, single or two shots; 5 received placebo; per-sample allocation not given. The investigators took samples on day 63 after the first vaccine or placebo injection. Recruitment in Boston yielded a donor of adult age, 18-55 years. V lost 2 bases, J lost 3 bases, and 13 bases lay in between. Germline assignment: CDR1 SQVTM and CDR2 ANQGSEA. This CDR3 contains 14 residues. About this clone itself: Its specificity is unknown.

Clones were sequenced by immunoSEQ multiplex PCR, and TCRdb holds only the in-frame ones, with some missing. The sample consists of about 350,000 clones, roughly 91% of them appearing once. The source is a person aged 18-60 years who received the Ad26.COV2.S COVID-19 vaccine or a placebo. Sequences were derived from peripheral blood, sampled in a trial of Ad26.COV2.S vaccine versus placebo. The rearrangement joins TRBV29-1 to TRBJ2-5, with D maybe TRBD1 (6 bases). CDR3 loop: CSVETTGREETQYF. CDR3 DNA sequence: TGCAGCGTTGAAACGACAGGCCGGGAAGAGACCCAGTACTTC.